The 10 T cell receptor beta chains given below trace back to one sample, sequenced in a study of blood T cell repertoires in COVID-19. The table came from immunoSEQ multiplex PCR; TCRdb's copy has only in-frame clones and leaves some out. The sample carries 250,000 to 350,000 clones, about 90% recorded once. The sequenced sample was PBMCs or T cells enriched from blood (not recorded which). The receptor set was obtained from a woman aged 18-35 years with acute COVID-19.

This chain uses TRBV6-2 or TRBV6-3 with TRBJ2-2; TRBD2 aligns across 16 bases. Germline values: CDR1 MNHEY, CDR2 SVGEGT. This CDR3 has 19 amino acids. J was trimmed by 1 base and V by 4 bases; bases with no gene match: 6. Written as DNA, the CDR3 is TGTGCCAGCAGTTCCCCGGGACTAGCGGGAGGGTGGAACACCGGGGAGCTGTTTTTT. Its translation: CASSSPGLAGGWNTGELFF.

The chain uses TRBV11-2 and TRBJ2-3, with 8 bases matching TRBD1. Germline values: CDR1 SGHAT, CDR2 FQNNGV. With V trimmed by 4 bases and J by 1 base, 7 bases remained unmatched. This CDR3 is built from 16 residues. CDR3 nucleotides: TGTGCCAGCAGCTCCCGTCGGACAGGGCGCACAGATACGCAGTATTTT. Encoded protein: CASSSRRTGRTDTQYF.

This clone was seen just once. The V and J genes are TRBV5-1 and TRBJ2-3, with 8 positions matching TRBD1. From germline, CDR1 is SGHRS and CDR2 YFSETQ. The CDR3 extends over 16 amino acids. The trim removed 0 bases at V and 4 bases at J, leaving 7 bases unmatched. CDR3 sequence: CASSLGASGGADTQYF. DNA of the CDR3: TGCGCCAGCAGCTTGGGCGCCTCAGGGGGCGCAGATACGCAGTATTTT.

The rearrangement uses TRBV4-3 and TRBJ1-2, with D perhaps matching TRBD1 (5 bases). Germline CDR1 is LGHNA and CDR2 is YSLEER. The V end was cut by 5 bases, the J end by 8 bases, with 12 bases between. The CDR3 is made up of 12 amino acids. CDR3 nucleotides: TGCGCCAGCAGCGTCTCGGGGGTCGGCTACACCTTC. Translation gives CASSVSGVGYTF.

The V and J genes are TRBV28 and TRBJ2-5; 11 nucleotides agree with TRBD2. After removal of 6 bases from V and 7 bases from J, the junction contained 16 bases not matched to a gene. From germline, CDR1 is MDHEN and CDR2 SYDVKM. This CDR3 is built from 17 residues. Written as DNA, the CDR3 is TGTGCCAGCAGGGGGGGATATAGCGGGAGGGCCGCTTTGACCCAGTACTTC. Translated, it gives CASRGGYSGRAALTQYF.

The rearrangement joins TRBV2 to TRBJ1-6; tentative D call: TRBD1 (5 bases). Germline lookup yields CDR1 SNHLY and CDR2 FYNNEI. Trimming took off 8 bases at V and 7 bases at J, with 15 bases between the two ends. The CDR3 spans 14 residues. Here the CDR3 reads CASRIDRANSPLHF. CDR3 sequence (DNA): TGTGCCAGCCGCATTGACAGAGCCAATTCACCCCTCCACTTT.

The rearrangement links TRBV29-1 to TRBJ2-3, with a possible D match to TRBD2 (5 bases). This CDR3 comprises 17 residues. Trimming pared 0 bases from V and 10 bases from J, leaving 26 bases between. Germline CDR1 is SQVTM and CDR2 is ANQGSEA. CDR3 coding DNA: TGCAGCGTTGAAGATCTTCAAGCCGCGACGAGGGAAGGTGCGCAGTATTTT. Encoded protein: CSVEDLQAATREGAQYF.

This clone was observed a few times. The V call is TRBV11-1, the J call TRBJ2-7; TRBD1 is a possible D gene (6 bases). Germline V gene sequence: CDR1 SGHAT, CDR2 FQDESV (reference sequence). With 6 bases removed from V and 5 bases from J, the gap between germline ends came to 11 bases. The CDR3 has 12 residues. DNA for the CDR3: TGTGCCAGCAGACAGGGTGTCGACGAGCAGTACTTC. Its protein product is CASRQGVDEQYF.

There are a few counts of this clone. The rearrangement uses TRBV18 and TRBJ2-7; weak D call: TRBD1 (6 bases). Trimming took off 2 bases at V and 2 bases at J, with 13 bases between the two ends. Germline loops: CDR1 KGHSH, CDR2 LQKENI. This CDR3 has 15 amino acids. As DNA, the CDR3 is TGTGCCAGCTCACCAGGGACACCAGCTACCTACGAGCAGTACTTC. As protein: CASSPGTPATYEQYF.

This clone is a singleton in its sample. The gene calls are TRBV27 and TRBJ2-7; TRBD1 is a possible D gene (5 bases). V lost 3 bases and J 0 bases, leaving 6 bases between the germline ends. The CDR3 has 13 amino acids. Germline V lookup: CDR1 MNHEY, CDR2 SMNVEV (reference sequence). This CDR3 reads CASSFDSSYEQYF. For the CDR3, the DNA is TGTGCCAGCAGTTTTGACAGCTCCTACGAGCAGTACTTC.